Detailed here is one TCR beta chain. This specimen belongs to a study of T cells after somatic rescue of genetic block. Profiling relied on immunoSEQ multiplex PCR, and the TCRdb table lists in-frame clones only, not all of them. The sample has over 55,000 clones, 92% seen once; the top ten hold around 2.8%. The CDR3 sequence is 15 residues long. Looked up from germline, CDR1 is SGHDT and CDR2 is YYEEEE. V trimming: 4 bases; J trimming: 2 bases; junction bases outside the gene matches: 5. The material sequenced was peripheral blood mononuclear cells (PBMCs). The rearrangement uses TRBV5-6 and TRBJ1-5; 8 nucleotides line up with TRBD1. The sequence was obtained from a man between 40 and 49 years old. CDR3 in DNA: TGTGCCAGCAGCGCCTGGGGACAGGGCAATCAGCCCCAGCATTTT. This translates into CASSAWGQGNQPQHF.